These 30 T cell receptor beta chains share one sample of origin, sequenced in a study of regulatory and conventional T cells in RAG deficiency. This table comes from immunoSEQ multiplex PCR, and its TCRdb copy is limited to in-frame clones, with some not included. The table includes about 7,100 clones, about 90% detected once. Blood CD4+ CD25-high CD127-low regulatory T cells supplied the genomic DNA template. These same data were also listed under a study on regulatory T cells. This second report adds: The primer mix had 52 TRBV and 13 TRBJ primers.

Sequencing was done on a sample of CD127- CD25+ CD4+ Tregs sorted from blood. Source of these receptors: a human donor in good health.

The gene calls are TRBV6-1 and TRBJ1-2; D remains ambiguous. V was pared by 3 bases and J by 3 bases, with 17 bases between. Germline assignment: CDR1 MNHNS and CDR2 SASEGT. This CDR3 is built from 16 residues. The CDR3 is CASSENGGINYYGYTF. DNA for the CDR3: TGTGCCAGCAGTGAGAATGGAGGGATTAATTACTATGGCTACACCTTC.

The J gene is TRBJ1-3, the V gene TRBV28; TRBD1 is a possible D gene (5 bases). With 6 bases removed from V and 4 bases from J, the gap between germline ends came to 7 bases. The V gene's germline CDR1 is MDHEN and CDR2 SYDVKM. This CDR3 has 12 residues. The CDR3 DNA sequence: TGTGCCAGCAGCACAGGAGGAAACACCATATATTTT. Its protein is CASSTGGNTIYF.

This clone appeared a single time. DNA of the CDR3: TGTGCCAGCAGCTCTTATTTGGGACAGGCATTAAACTCTGGGGCCAACGTCCTGACTTTC. Its protein is CASSSYLGQALNSGANVLTF. The chain recombines TRBV5-4 with TRBJ2-6; 8 nucleotides match TRBD1. This CDR3 has 20 residues. Germline CDR1 SGHNT, CDR2 YYREEE (reference sequence). V shed 3 bases and J 0 bases; nucleotides not matched to a gene: 14.

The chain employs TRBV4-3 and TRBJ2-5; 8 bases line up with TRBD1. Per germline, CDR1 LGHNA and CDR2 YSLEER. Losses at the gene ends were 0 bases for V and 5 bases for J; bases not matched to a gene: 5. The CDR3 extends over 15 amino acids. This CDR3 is CASSQEVTGGETQYF. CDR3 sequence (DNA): TGCGCCAGCAGCCAAGAAGTAACAGGGGGTGAGACCCAGTACTTC.

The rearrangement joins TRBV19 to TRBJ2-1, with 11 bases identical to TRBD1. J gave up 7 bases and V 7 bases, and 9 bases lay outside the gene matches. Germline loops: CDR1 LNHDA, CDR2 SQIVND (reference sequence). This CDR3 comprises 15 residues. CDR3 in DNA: TGTGCCAGTACCAAACTCGGGACAGGGGGAAATGAGCAGTTCTTC. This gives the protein CASTKLGTGGNEQFF. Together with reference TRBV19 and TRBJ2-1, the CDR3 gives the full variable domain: DGGITQSPKYLFRKEGQNVTLSCEQNLNHDAMYWYRQDPGQGLRLIYYSQIVNDFQKGDIAEGYSVSREKKESFPLTVTSAQKNPTAFYLCASTKLGTGGNEQFFGPGTRLTVL.

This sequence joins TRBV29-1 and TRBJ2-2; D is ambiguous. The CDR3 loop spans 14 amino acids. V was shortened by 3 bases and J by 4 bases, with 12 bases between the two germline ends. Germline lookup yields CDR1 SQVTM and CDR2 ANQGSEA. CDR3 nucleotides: TGCAGCGTTGATTCTCGTTCCCCCACCGGGGAGCTGTTTTTT. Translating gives CSVDSRSPTGELFF.

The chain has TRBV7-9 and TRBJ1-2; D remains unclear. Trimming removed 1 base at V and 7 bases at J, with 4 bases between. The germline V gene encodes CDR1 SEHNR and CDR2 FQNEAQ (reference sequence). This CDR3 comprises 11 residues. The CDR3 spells CASSLVGGYTF. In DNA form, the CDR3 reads TGTGCCAGCAGCTTAGTCGGTGGCTACACCTTC.

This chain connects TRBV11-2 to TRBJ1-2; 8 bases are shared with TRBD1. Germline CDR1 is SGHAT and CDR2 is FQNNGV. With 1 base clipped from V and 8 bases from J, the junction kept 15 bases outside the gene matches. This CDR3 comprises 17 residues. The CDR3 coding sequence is TGTGCCAGCAGCTTAGTGCACAGGGGGAGTCCCCTGAGGGGCTACACCTTC. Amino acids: CASSLVHRGSPLRGYTF.

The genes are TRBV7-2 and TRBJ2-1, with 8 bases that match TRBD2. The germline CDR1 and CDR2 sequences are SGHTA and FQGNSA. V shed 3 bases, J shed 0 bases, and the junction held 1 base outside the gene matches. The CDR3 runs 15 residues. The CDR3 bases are TGTGCCAGCAGCTTCCTAGCGGGCTCCTACAATGAGCAGTTCTTC. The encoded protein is CASSFLAGSYNEQFF.

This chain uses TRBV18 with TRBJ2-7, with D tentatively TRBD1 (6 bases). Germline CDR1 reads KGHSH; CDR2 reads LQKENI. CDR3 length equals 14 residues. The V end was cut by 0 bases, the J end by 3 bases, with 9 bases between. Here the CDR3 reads CASSPPGRGYEQYF. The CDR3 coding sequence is TGTGCCAGCTCACCACCCGGCAGGGGCTACGAGCAGTACTTC.

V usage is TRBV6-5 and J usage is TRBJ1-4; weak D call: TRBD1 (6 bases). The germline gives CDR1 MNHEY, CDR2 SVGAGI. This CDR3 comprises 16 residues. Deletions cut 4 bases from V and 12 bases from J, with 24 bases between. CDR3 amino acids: CASSSLDRFSLHQLFF. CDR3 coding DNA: TGTGCCAGCAGTTCCCTTGACAGGTTTTCTTTACATCAACTGTTTTTT.

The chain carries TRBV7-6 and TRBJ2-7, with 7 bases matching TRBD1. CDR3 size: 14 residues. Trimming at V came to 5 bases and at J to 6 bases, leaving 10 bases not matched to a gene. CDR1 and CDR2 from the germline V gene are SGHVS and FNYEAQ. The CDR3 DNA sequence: TGTGCCAGCAGCCCCCAACAGGGGAGCGGCGAGCAGTACTTC. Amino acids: CASSPQQGSGEQYF.

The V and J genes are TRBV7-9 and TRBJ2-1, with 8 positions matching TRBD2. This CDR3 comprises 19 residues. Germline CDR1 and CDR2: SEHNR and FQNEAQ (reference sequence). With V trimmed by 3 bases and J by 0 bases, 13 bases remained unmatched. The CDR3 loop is CASSFRAGGLGSSYNEQFF. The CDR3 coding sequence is TGTGCCAGCAGCTTTCGGGCGGGGGGACTGGGAAGCTCCTACAATGAGCAGTTCTTC.

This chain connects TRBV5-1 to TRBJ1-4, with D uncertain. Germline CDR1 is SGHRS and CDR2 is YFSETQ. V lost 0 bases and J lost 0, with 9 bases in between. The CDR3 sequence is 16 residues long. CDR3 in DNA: TGCGCCAGCAGCTTGGTAGGCGGAGCAACTAATGAAAAACTGTTTTTT. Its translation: CASSLVGGATNEKLFF.

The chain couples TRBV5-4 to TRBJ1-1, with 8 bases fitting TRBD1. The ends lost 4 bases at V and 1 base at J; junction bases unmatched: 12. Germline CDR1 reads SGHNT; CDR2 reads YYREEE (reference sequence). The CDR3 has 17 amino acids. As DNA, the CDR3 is TGTGCCAGCAGCAGGAACCGGGACAGGCTTTCGAACACTGAAGCTTTCTTT. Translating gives CASSRNRDRLSNTEAFF.

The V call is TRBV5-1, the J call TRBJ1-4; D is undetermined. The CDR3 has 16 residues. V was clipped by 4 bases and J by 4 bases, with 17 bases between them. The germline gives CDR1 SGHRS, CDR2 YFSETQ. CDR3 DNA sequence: TGCGCCAGCAGCCCGGAGGGCAGCGTGGGTAATGAAAAACTGTTTTTT. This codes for CASSPEGSVGNEKLFF.

The CDR3 sequence is CASSQVRESYNEQFF. CDR3 bases: TGTGCCAGCAGCCAGGTGAGGGAGTCCTACAATGAGCAGTTCTTC. The chain combines TRBV4-2 with TRBJ2-1, with TRBD2 as a possible D gene (5 bases). Germline V CDR1 and CDR2: LGHNA, YNFKEQ. Deletions cut 3 bases from V and 1 base from J, with 10 bases between. The CDR3 is 15 amino acids.

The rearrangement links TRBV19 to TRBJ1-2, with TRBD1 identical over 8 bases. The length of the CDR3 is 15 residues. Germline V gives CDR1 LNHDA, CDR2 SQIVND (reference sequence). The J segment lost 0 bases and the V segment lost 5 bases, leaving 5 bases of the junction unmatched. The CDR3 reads CASSVLQGANYGYTF. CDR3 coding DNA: TGTGCCAGTAGTGTGTTACAGGGGGCTAACTATGGCTACACCTTC.

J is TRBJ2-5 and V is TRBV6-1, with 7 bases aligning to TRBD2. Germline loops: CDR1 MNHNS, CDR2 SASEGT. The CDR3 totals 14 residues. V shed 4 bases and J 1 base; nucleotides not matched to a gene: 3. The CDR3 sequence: CASSVTSSQETQYF. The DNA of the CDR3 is TGTGCCAGCAGTGTGACTAGCAGCCAAGAGACCCAGTACTTC.

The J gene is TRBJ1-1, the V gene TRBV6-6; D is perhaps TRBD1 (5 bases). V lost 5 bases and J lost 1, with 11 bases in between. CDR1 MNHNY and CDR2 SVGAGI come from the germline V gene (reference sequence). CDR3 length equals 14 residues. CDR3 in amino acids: CASSGGTTNTEAFF. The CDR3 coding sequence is TGTGCCAGCAGTGGGGGGACTACGAACACTGAAGCTTTCTTT.

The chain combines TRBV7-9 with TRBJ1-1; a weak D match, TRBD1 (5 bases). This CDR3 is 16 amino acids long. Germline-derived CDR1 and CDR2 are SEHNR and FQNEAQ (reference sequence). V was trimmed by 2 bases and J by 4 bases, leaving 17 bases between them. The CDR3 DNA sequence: TGTGCCAGCAGCTTAAAAGGGAGTATGGGGGGCACTGAAGCTTTCTTT. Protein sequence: CASSLKGSMGGTEAFF.

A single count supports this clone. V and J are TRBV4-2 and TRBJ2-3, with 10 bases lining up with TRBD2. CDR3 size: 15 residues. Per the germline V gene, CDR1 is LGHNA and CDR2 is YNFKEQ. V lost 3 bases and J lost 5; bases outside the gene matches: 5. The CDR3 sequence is CASSQSGGAEDTQYF. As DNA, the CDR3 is TGTGCCAGCAGCCAGAGCGGGGGGGCCGAAGATACGCAGTATTTT.

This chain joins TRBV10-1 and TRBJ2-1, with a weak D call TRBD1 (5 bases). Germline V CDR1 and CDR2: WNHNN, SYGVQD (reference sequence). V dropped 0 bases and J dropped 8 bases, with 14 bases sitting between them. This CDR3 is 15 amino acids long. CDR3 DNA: TGCGCCAGCAGTGAGTCCTACAGGATTGGCGATGAGCAGTTCTTC. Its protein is CASSESYRIGDEQFF.

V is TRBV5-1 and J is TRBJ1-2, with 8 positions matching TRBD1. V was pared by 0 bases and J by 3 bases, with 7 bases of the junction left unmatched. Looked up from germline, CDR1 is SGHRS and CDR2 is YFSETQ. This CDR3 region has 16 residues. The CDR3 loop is CASSLGQGIMDYGYTF. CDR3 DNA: TGCGCCAGCAGCTTGGGACAGGGGATTATGGACTATGGCTACACCTTC.

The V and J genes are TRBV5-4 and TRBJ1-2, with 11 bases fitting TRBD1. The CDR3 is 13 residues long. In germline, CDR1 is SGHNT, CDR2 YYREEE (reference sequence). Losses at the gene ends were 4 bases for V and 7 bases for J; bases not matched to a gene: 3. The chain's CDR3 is CASSPGQGAGYTF. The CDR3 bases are TGTGCCAGCAGCCCAGGACAGGGGGCTGGCTACACCTTC. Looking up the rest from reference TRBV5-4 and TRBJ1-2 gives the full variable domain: ETGVTQSPTHLIKTRGQQVTLRCSSQSGHNTVSWYQQALGQGPQFIFQYYREEENGRGNFPPRFSGLQFPNYSSELNVNALELDDSALYLCASSPGQGAGYTFGSGTRLTVV.

As DNA, the CDR3 is TGTGCCAGTAGTATAGAGGTCGGGGGGCGGGAGACCCAGTACTTC. It encodes CASSIEVGGRETQYF. The rearrangement uses TRBV19 and TRBJ2-5; perhaps TRBD2 as D (7 bases). V gave up 0 bases and J gave up 5 bases, with 13 bases separating them. The CDR3 has 15 amino acids. The germline gives CDR1 LNHDA, CDR2 SQIVND (reference sequence). The full variable domain, with the rest looked up from reference TRBV19 and TRBJ2-5, is DGGITQSPKYLFRKEGQNVTLSCEQNLNHDAMYWYRQDPGQGLRLIYYSQIVNDFQKGDIAEGYSVSREKKESFPLTVTSAQKNPTAFYLCASSIEVGGRETQYFGPGTRLLVL.

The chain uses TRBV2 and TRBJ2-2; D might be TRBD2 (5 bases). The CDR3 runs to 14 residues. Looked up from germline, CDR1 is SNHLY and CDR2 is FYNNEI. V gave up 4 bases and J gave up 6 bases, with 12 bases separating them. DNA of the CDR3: TGTGCCAGCAGTGGGACGAGAGGGCCCGGGGAGCTGTTTTTT. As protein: CASSGTRGPGELFF.

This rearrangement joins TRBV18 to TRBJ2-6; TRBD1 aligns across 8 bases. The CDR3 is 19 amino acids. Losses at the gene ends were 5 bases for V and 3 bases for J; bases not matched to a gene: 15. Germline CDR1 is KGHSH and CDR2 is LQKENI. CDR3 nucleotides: TGTGCCAGCTCAACAGCAACCGGGACAGGAGTTGGTGGGGCCAACGTCCTGACTTTC. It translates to CASSTATGTGVGGANVLTF.

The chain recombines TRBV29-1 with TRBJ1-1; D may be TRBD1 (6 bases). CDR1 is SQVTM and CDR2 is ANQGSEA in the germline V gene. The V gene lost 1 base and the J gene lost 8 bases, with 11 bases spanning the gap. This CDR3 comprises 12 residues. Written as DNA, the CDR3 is TGCAGCGTTGAAGGCAGGGGAACAGAAGCTTTCTTT. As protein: CSVEGRGTEAFF.

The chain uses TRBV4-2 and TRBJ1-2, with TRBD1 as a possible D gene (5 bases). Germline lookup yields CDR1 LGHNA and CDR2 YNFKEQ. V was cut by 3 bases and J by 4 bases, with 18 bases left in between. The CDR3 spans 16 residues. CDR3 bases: TGTGCCAGCAGCCAGACCCAACTACAGGCCGCCTATGGCTACACCTTC. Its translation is CASSQTQLQAAYGYTF.